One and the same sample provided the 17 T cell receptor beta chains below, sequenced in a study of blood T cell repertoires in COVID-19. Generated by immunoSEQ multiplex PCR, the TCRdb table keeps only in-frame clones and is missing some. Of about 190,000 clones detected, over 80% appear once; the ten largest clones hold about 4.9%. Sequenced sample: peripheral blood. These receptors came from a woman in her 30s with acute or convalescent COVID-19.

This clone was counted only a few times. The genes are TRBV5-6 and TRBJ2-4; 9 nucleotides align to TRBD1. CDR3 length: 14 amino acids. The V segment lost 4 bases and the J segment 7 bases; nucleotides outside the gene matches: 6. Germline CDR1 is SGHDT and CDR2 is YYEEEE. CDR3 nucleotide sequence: TGTGCCAGCAGCGAAGGACAGGGGAGGAACATTCAGTACTTC. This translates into CASSEGQGRNIQYF.

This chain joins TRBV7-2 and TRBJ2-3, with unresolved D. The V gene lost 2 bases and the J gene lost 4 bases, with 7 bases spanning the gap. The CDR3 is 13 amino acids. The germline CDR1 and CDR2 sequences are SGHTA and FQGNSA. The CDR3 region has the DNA TGTGCCAGCAGCTTATCGTTTTCAGATACGCAGTATTTT. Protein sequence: CASSLSFSDTQYF.

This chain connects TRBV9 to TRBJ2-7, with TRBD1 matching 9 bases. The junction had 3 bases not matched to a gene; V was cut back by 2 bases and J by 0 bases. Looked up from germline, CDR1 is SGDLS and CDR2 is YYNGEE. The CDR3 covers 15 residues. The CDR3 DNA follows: TGTGCCAGCAGCGTTGGACAGGGGAACTCCTACGAGCAGTACTTC. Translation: CASSVGQGNSYEQYF.

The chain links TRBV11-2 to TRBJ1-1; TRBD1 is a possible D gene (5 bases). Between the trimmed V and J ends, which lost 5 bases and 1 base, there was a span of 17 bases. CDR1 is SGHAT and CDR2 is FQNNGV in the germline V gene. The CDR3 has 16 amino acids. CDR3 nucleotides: TGTGCCAGCAGCCGTTACAAGCGACAGCCGAACACTGAAGCTTTCTTT. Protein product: CASSRYKRQPNTEAFF.

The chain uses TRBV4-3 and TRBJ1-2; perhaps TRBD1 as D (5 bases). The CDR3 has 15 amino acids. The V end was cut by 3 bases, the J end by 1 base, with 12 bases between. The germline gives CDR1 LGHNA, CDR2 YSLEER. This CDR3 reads CASSQAEGHNYGYTF. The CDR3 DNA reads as TGCGCCAGCAGCCAGGCCGAAGGACATAACTATGGCTACACCTTC.

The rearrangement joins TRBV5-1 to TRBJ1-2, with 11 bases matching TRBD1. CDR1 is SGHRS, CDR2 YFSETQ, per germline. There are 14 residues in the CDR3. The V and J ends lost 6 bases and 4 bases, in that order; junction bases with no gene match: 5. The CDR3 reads CASNSGTGGYGYTF. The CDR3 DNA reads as TGCGCCAGCAACTCCGGGACAGGGGGCTATGGCTACACCTTC.

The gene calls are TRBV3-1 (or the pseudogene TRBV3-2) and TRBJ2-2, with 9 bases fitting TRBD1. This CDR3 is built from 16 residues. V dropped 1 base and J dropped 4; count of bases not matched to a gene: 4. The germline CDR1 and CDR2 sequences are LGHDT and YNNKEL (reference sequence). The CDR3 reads CASSQVTGQGTGELFF. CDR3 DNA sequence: TGTGCCAGCAGCCAAGTGACGGGACAGGGCACCGGGGAGCTGTTTTTT.

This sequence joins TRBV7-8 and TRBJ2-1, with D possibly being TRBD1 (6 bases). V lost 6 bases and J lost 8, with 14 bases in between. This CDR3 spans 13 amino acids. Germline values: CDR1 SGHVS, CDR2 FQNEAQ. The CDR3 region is CASSNPRGDEQFF. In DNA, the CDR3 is TGTGCCAGCAGTAACCCCAGGGGAGATGAGCAGTTCTTC.

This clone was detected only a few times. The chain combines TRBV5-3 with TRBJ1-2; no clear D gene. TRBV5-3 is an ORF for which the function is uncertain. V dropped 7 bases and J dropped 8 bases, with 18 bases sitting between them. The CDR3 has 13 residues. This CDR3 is CARHTEEGWGYTF. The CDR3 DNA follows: TGTGCCAGACACACCGAGGAGGGTTGGGGCTACACCTTC.

CDR3 bases: TGTGCCAGCATCCCGGCGGGCATATACGGCTACACCTTC. Translation gives CASIPAGIYGYTF. This rearrangement joins TRBV2 to TRBJ1-2; D is ambiguous. The CDR3 has 13 amino acids. The ends were cut back, 7 bases at V and 8 bases at J, with 17 bases in the middle. Germline-derived CDR1 and CDR2 are SNHLY and FYNNEI.

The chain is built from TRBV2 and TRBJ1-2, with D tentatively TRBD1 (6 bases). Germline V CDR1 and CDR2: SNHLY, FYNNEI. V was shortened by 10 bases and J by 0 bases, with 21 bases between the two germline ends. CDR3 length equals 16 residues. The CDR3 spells CATTGGRGQSNYGYTF. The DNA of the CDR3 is TGTGCCACGACCGGAGGGCGGGGGCAATCTAACTATGGCTACACCTTC.

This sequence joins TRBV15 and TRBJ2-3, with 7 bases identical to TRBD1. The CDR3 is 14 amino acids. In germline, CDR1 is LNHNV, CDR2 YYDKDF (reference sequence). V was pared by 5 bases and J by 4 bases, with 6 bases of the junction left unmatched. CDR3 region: CATSLDRAADTQYF. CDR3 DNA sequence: TGTGCCACCAGCCTAGACAGGGCCGCAGATACGCAGTATTTT.

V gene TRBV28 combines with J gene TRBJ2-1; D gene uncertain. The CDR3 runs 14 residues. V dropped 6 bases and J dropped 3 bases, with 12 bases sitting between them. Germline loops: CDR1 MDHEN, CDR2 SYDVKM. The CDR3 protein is CASRGPLNYNEQFF. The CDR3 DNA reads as TGTGCCAGCAGGGGCCCGCTTAACTACAATGAGCAGTTCTTC. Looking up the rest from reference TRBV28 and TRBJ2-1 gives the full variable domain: DVKVTQSSRYLVKRTGEKVFLECVQDMDHENMFWYRQDPGLGLRLIYFSYDVKMKEKGDIPEGYSVSREKKERFSLILESASTNQTSMYLCASRGPLNYNEQFFGPGTRLTVL.

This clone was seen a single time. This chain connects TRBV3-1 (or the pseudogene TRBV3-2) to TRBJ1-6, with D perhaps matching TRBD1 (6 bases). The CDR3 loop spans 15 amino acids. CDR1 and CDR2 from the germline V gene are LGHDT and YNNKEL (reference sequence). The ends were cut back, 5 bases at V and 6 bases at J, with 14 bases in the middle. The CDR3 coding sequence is TGTGCCAGCAGCACCGGGCAGGGGAGTAATTCACCCCTCCACTTT. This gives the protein CASSTGQGSNSPLHF.

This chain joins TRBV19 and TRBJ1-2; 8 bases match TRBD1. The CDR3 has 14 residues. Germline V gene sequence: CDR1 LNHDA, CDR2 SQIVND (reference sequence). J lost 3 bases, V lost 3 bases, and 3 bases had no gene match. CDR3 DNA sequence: TGTGCCAGTAGTATTTCAGGGGGCGACTATGGCTACACCTTC. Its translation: CASSISGGDYGYTF.

The CDR3: CASSLALPPQETQYF. DNA for the CDR3: TGTGCCAGCAGCTTAGCACTACCCCCGCAGGAGACCCAGTACTTC. This chain uses TRBV7-8 with TRBJ2-5; no definite D call. The CDR3 loop spans 15 amino acids. Germline CDR1 is SGHVS and CDR2 is FQNEAQ. V was cut by 0 bases and J by 5 bases, with 13 bases left in between.

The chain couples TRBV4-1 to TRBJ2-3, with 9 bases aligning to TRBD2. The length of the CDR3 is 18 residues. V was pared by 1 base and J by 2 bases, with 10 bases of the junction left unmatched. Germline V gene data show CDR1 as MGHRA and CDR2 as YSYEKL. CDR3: CASSQAPFSGGDTDTQYF. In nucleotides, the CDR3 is TGCGCCAGCAGCCAAGCCCCCTTTAGCGGGGGAGACACAGATACGCAGTATTTT.